The 17 T cell receptor beta chains reported below all come from one sample, sequenced in a study of Ad26.COV2.S vaccination and SARS-CoV-2 variants. This sample's treatment: about 20 received Ad26.COV2.S at low or high dose, single or two shots; 5 received placebo; per-sample allocation not given. Samples came from day 63 after the first vaccine or placebo injection. This table comes from immunoSEQ multiplex PCR, and its TCRdb copy is limited to in-frame clones, with some not included. The sample lists about 410,000 clones, 70% to 90% seen once, with approximately 1.9% in the top ten. The material sequenced was peripheral blood, taken in a trial of Ad26.COV2.S vaccine versus placebo. Receptor source: a person between 18 and 59 years old who received the Ad26.COV2.S COVID-19 vaccine or a placebo.

The chain recombines TRBV5-4 with TRBJ2-3; 10 positions agree with TRBD1. The V segment lost 3 bases and the J segment 4 bases; nucleotides outside the gene matches: 8. The CDR3 sequence is 16 residues long. Per the germline V gene, CDR1 is SGHNT and CDR2 is YYREEE (reference sequence). This CDR3 is CASSSSAGTGADTQYF. CDR3 bases: TGTGCCAGCAGCTCAAGCGCCGGGACAGGGGCAGATACGCAGTATTTT.

The rearrangement uses TRBV7-2 and TRBJ1-4; 7 nucleotides match TRBD1. The CDR3 runs to 19 residues. The V gene end was trimmed by 5 bases and the J gene end by 3 bases; junction bases not matched to a gene: 18. Germline V gene sequence: CDR1 SGHTA, CDR2 FQGNSA. The CDR3 bases are TGTGCCAGCAGCCGGGGGACCGGGAGGGGGCTGGGGGCTAATGAAAAACTGTTTTTT. Its translation: CASSRGTGRGLGANEKLFF.

This clone was found once. The V and J genes are TRBV15 and TRBJ2-7; 8 bases map to TRBD2. The ends lost 4 bases at V and 0 bases at J; junction bases unmatched: 5. The CDR3 is 15 residues long. CDR1 is LNHNV and CDR2 is YYDKDF in the germline V gene (reference sequence). Written as DNA, the CDR3 is TGTGCCACCAGCACGGGCGGGGGGACCTCCTACGAGCAGTACTTC. Translating it yields CATSTGGGTSYEQYF.

Concerning this clone itself: The same CDR3 can be traced to other DNA sequences in this sample. The chain links TRBV11-2 to TRBJ2-7; 8 bases fit TRBD2. Germline V gene data show CDR1 as SGHAT and CDR2 as FQNNGV. The CDR3 sequence is 16 residues long. J was trimmed by 1 base and V by 1 base; bases with no gene match: 6. The CDR3 DNA reads as TGTGCCAGCAGCTTAGGGGTCTTAGCGGGGTCCTACGAGCAGTACTTC. Residues: CASSLGVLAGSYEQYF.

The chain combines TRBV4-1 with TRBJ1-2; 8 positions match TRBD1. Trimming took 5 bases from V and 4 from J; bases not matched to a gene: 9. This CDR3 has 15 amino acids. CDR1 MGHRA and CDR2 YSYEKL come from the germline V gene. The CDR3 sequence: CASSLGQGAGYGYTF. In DNA, the CDR3 is TGCGCCAGCAGCTTAGGCCAGGGGGCAGGCTATGGCTACACCTTC.

The rearrangement links TRBV9 to TRBJ1-5; weak D call: TRBD1 (6 bases). This CDR3 contains 15 residues. Between the trimmed V and J ends, which lost 6 bases and 6 bases, there was a span of 19 bases. CDR1 SGDLS and CDR2 YYNGEE come from the germline V gene. This chain's CDR3 is CASTAGAGESQPQHF. In nucleotides, the CDR3 is TGTGCCAGCACCGCGGGGGCAGGGGAAAGTCAGCCCCAGCATTTT.

The rearrangement joins TRBV18 to TRBJ2-2; no clear D. V was cut by 4 bases and J by 3 bases, with 9 bases left in between. The V gene's germline CDR1 is KGHSH and CDR2 LQKENI. The CDR3 length is 14 residues. The CDR3 DNA reads TGTGCCAGCTCACAAACCGGAGACACCGGGGAGCTGTTTTTT. Translation: CASSQTGDTGELFF. The full variable domain, its missing parts supplied by reference TRBV18 and TRBJ2-2, is NAGVMQNPRHLVRRRGQEARLRCSPMKGHSHVYWYRQLPEEGLKFMVYLQKENIIDESGMPKERFSAEFPKEGPSILRIQQVVRGDSAAYFCASSQTGDTGELFFGEGSRLTVL.

This chain links TRBV6-2 or TRBV6-3 with TRBJ2-6; 11 bases are shared with TRBD2. CDR1 and CDR2 (germline): MNHEY, SVGEGT. Trimming removed 6 bases from V and 1 base from J; junction bases left unmatched: 11. CDR3 length equals 19 residues. CDR3 in amino acids: CASSPIRTSGFSGANVLTF. Written as DNA, the CDR3 is TGTGCCAGCAGCCCTATCCGGACTAGCGGGTTTTCTGGGGCCAACGTCCTGACTTTC.

The V and J genes are TRBV6-1 and TRBJ1-2; D is uncertain. Looked up from germline, CDR1 is MNHNS and CDR2 is SASEGT. The V and J ends lost 3 bases and 2 bases respectively, with 4 bases between them. The CDR3 extends over 12 amino acids. The CDR3 here is CASSEVNYGYTF. The CDR3 DNA sequence: TGTGCCAGCAGTGAGGTGAACTATGGCTACACCTTC.

The chain is built from TRBV6-2 or TRBV6-3 and TRBJ2-7; tentatively, D is TRBD1 or TRBD2 (5 bases each). CDR1 is MNHEY and CDR2 is SVGEGT in the germline V gene. This CDR3 has 14 amino acids. Trimming pared 5 bases from V and 7 bases from J, leaving 18 bases between. The CDR3 is CASSMTGPFGEQYF. Here the CDR3 DNA reads TGTGCCAGCAGTATGACGGGACCCTTCGGGGAGCAGTACTTC.

The genes are TRBV5-1 and TRBJ2-7, with 9 nucleotides matching TRBD1. The germline V gene encodes CDR1 SGHRS and CDR2 YFSETQ. The J segment lost 4 bases and the V segment lost 2 bases, leaving 7 bases of the junction unmatched. The CDR3 extends over 15 amino acids. The chain's CDR3 is CASSLLQGAVYEQYF. The CDR3 DNA follows: TGCGCCAGCAGCTTACTACAGGGGGCGGTGTACGAGCAGTACTTC.

V is TRBV5-1 and J is TRBJ2-5; TRBD2 aligns across 10 bases. The CDR3 has 17 residues. V was pared by 0 bases and J by 2 bases, with 7 bases of the junction left unmatched. Per germline, CDR1 SGHRS and CDR2 YFSETQ. The CDR3, as DNA: TGCGCCAGCAGCTTGGTTAGGACTAGCGGAACTCAAGAGACCCAGTACTTC. Translating gives CASSLVRTSGTQETQYF.

V gene TRBV4-2 combines with J gene TRBJ2-7; D uncertain. The V end was cut by 1 base, the J end by 2 bases, with 9 bases between. Germline lookup yields CDR1 LGHNA and CDR2 YNFKEQ. The length of the CDR3 is 14 residues. The CDR3 is CASSQGVATYEQYF. In DNA, the CDR3 is TGTGCCAGCAGCCAAGGGGTAGCAACCTACGAGCAGTACTTC.

The chain employs TRBV5-1 and TRBJ1-2, with 8 bases that match TRBD1. The CDR3 has 14 amino acids. Trimming at V came to 4 bases and at J to 5 bases, leaving 7 bases not matched to a gene. Germline lookup yields CDR1 SGHRS and CDR2 YFSETQ. CDR3 bases: TGCGCCAGCAGCACCGGGACAGGAGATTATGGCTACACCTTC. It codes for CASSTGTGDYGYTF. The full variable domain, its missing parts supplied by reference TRBV5-1 and TRBJ1-2, is KAGVTQTPRYLIKTRGQQVTLSCSPISGHRSVSWYQQTPGQGLQFLFEYFSETQRNKGNFPGRFSGRQFSNSRSEMNVSTLELGDSALYLCASSTGTGDYGYTFGSGTRLTVV.

V gene TRBV5-1 combines with J gene TRBJ2-3; tentatively, D is TRBD1 (5 bases). Trimming removed 4 bases from V and 4 bases from J, with 13 bases in between. The CDR3 length is 14 residues. CDR1 is SGHRS, CDR2 YFSETQ, per germline. CDR3 DNA: TGCGCCAGCAGCAGGACATCGTCCCCAGATACGCAGTATTTT. Amino acids: CASSRTSSPDTQYF. The full variable domain, with the rest looked up from reference TRBV5-1 and TRBJ2-3, is KAGVTQTPRYLIKTRGQQVTLSCSPISGHRSVSWYQQTPGQGLQFLFEYFSETQRNKGNFPGRFSGRQFSNSRSEMNVSTLELGDSALYLCASSRTSSPDTQYFGPGTRLTVL.

The CDR3 is CASARGINTEAFF. The DNA of the CDR3 is TGTGCCAGTGCACGAGGTATAAACACTGAAGCTTTCTTT. The genes are TRBV19 and TRBJ1-1; D call uncertain. There are 13 residues in the CDR3. V gave up 8 bases and J gave up 2 bases, with 12 bases separating them. Germline CDR1 reads LNHDA; CDR2 reads SQIVND (reference sequence).

J is TRBJ2-7 and V is TRBV2; 7 nucleotides align to TRBD2. Germline-derived CDR1 and CDR2 are SNHLY and FYNNEI. V shed 6 bases, J shed 3 bases, and the junction held 8 bases outside the gene matches. This CDR3 region has 14 residues. CDR3 sequence: CASSSGTGIYEQYF. The DNA for the CDR3 is TGTGCCAGCAGCAGCGGGACTGGCATCTACGAGCAGTACTTC.